This T cell receptor beta chain was captured by sequencing in a study of beta chain features in type 1 diabetes. Study-wide results and limits: In all four CD4+ subsets, TCRB CDR3 length was significantly, moderately reduced in type 1 diabetes. Among patients, naive, central memory and Treg TCRB repertoires appeared more similar than among healthy donors.

In this sample, this clone turned up a few times. Its antigen remains unidentified. Expressed TCRB transcripts were sequenced because the isolated RNA had all been reverse transcribed beforehand. Reads from naive, central memory and regulatory T cell samples averaged around 3.6 million. The method was immunoSEQ multiplex PCR; TCRdb's version includes in-frame clones alone and lacks a portion of them. The data hold 100,000 to 150,000 clones, with approximately 9% observed a single time. The CDR3 loop spans 15 amino acids. The germline gives CDR1 MGHRA, CDR2 YSYEKL. V was shortened by 8 bases and J by 3 bases, with 17 bases between the two germline ends.

The clonotype comes from a man younger than 40 with type 1 diabetes. The chain links TRBV4-1 to TRBJ1-3, with a weak D call TRBD1 (5 bases). The sequenced sample was central memory CD4+ T cells from blood. CDR3 nucleotide sequence: TGCGCCAGCTCACTCTCGTGGGACTTTGGAAACACCATATATTTT. Translating gives CASSLSWDFGNTIYF.